This entry lists 25 T cell receptor beta chains sequenced from one sample in a study of shared clonotypes between healthy human individuals. Some clones are missing from TCRdb's copy, which holds only in-frame ones; the method was immunoSEQ multiplex PCR. The sample comprises more than 2,000,000 clones, roughly nine tenths of which are singletons, and around 0.14% rests with the top ten. The sample comprised naive CD4+ T cells sorted from blood. Subset reported: CD45RA+ positively selected. These TCRs come from a man aged 18 to 30 in good health.

The rearrangement uses TRBV7-2 and TRBJ2-1; TRBD1 aligns across 7 bases. The ends lost 1 base at V and 13 bases at J; junction bases unmatched: 4. The germline V gene has CDR1 SGHTA and CDR2 FQGNSA. The CDR3 sequence is 12 residues long. As DNA, the CDR3 is TGTGCCAGCAGCTTAGGAGGGACAGATCAGTTCTTC. Protein sequence: CASSLGGTDQFF.

V gene TRBV5-4 combines with J gene TRBJ2-2; 10 positions match TRBD1. The V segment lost 0 bases and the J segment 6 bases; nucleotides outside the gene matches: 2. The CDR3 has 15 residues. CDR1 and CDR2 from the germline V gene are SGHNT and YYREEE (reference sequence). The chain's CDR3 is CASSLDGTGAGELFF. The CDR3 region has the DNA TGTGCCAGCAGCTTGGATGGGACAGGGGCCGGGGAGCTGTTTTTT.

V usage is TRBV6-6 and J usage is TRBJ2-1; TRBD2 agrees at 8 bases. Germline V CDR1 and CDR2: MNHNY, SVGAGI (reference sequence). Unmatched junction bases numbered 14, after V lost 6 bases and J lost 7 bases. This CDR3 is built from 16 residues. CDR3 region: CASSPAGGVKINEQFF. CDR3 bases: TGTGCCAGCAGCCCCGCGGGGGGAGTTAAAATAAATGAGCAGTTCTTC.

This chain joins TRBV6-6 and TRBJ2-5, with 7 bases fitting TRBD1. The CDR3 spans 14 residues. Looked up from germline, CDR1 is MNHNY and CDR2 is SVGAGI (reference sequence). V lost 9 bases, J lost 2 bases, and 9 bases stayed unmatched. The CDR3 DNA follows: TGTGCCAGTCTCCGGGACAGCCGACAAGAGACCCAGTACTTC. Its translation is CASLRDSRQETQYF.

This chain links TRBV6-5 with TRBJ1-4, with 10 bases matching TRBD1. Unmatched junction bases numbered 5, after V lost 6 bases and J lost 7 bases. The CDR3 length is 14 residues. From germline, CDR1 is MNHEY and CDR2 SVGAGI. The CDR3 DNA follows: TGTGCCAGCAGACGGACAGGGGGAAGTGAAAAACTGTTTTTT. Residues: CASRRTGGSEKLFF.

This clone was seen once. The chain joins TRBV6-5 to TRBJ1-3, with 10 nucleotides matching TRBD1. The V and J ends lost 6 bases and 4 bases, in that order; junction bases with no gene match: 6. CDR1 and CDR2 from the germline V gene are MNHEY and SVGAGI. The CDR3 has 15 amino acids. The CDR3, as DNA: TGTGCCAGCAGAACCGGGACAGGGGAAGGAAACACCATATATTTT. This codes for CASRTGTGEGNTIYF.

V and J are TRBV6-1 and TRBJ2-3; TRBD1 agrees at 11 bases. V lost 2 bases and J lost 3; bases outside the gene matches: 4. CDR3 length: 16 amino acids. In germline, CDR1 is MNHNS, CDR2 SASEGT. In DNA form, the CDR3 reads TGTGCCAGCAGTGAATGGACAGGGGGCCGGACAGATACGCAGTATTTT. Translated, it gives CASSEWTGGRTDTQYF.

This chain links TRBV2 with TRBJ1-2; D is undetermined. Germline V gene sequence: CDR1 SNHLY, CDR2 FYNNEI. This CDR3 has 15 residues. Between the trimmed V and J ends, which lost 2 bases and 0 bases, there was a span of 10 bases. The CDR3 spells CASSEQASPNYGYTF. CDR3 sequence (DNA): TGTGCCAGCAGTGAACAGGCCAGCCCTAACTATGGCTACACCTTC.

The chain joins TRBV6-6 to TRBJ1-1; 10 bases are shared with TRBD1. Germline V gene data show CDR1 as MNHNY and CDR2 as SVGAGI (reference sequence). V lost 2 bases, J lost 4 bases, and 7 bases stayed unmatched. CDR3 length: 16 amino acids. The CDR3 sequence: CASSYPRQGAFTEAFF. DNA for the CDR3: TGTGCCAGCAGTTACCCGAGACAGGGGGCTTTCACTGAAGCTTTCTTT.

As to this clone: This same CDR3 is encoded by further DNA sequences in the sample. The rearrangement uses TRBV30 and TRBJ1-4; TRBD1 matches at 9 bases. Trimming removed 3 bases from V and 7 bases from J; junction bases left unmatched: 3. Germline V gives CDR1 GTSNPN, CDR2 SVGIG (reference sequence). The CDR3 runs 13 residues. The chain's CDR3 is CAWRGQGGEKLFF. The CDR3 DNA reads as TGTGCCTGGAGGGGACAGGGAGGTGAAAAACTGTTTTTT.

The chain has TRBV5-5 and TRBJ2-7; D is possibly TRBD1 (6 bases). With 0 bases removed from V and 4 bases from J, the gap between germline ends came to 11 bases. The CDR3 consists of 14 residues. CDR1 is SGHKS and CDR2 is YYEKEE in the germline V gene (reference sequence). DNA of the CDR3: TGTGCCAGCAGCTTGGGGAGAGGGGGATACGAGCAGTACTTC. This gives the protein CASSLGRGGYEQYF. Full variable domain (rest looked up from reference TRBV5-5 and TRBJ2-7): DAGVTQSPTHLIKTRGQQVTLRCSPISGHKSVSWYQQVLGQGPQFIFQYYEKEERGRGNFPDRFSARQFPNYSSELNVNALLLGDSALYLCASSLGRGGYEQYFGPGTRLTVT.

V and J are TRBV5-7 and TRBJ1-2; D possibly corresponds to TRBD1 (6 bases). TRBV5-7 is noted as an ORF with a role that remains uncertain. Trimming stripped 4 bases from V and 2 bases from J, with 18 bases between. This CDR3 spans 16 amino acids. The CDR3 sequence: CASSPCPPDRNYGYTF. CDR3 DNA sequence: TGTGCCAGCAGCCCGTGCCCTCCCGACAGGAACTATGGCTACACCTTC.

The J gene is TRBJ2-3, the V gene TRBV6-1; D not certain. Germline values: CDR1 MNHNS, CDR2 SASEGT. Deletions cut 2 bases from V and 6 bases from J, with 9 bases between. The CDR3 contains 13 residues. The CDR3: CASSESFRDTQYF. In DNA, the CDR3 is TGTGCCAGCAGTGAATCCTTCAGGGATACGCAGTATTTT.

The chain combines TRBV2 with TRBJ1-3, with D uncertain. The V gene lost 5 bases and the J gene lost 4 bases, with 6 bases spanning the gap. Per germline, CDR1 SNHLY and CDR2 FYNNEI. This CDR3 is built from 12 residues. The CDR3: CASSLQGNTIYF. Written as DNA, the CDR3 is TGTGCCAGCAGTTTACAGGGAAACACCATATATTTT. Full variable domain (rest looked up from reference TRBV2 and TRBJ1-3): EPEVTQTPSHQVTQMGQEVILRCVPISNHLYFYWYRQILGQKVEFLVSFYNNEISEKSEIFDDQFSVERPDGSNFTLKIRSTKLEDSAMYFCASSLQGNTIYFGEGSWLTVV.

The genes are TRBV6-5 and TRBJ1-1, with TRBD1 as a possible D gene (5 bases). Deletions cut 4 bases from V and 3 bases from J, with 12 bases between. Germline loops: CDR1 MNHEY, CDR2 SVGAGI. The CDR3 has 14 residues. As DNA, the CDR3 is TGTGCCAGCAGTTTCAACGGGGGGGACACTGAAGCTTTCTTT. Encoded protein: CASSFNGGDTEAFF.

J is TRBJ2-1 and V is TRBV4-3; unclear D gene. Germline V gene sequence: CDR1 LGHNA, CDR2 YSLEER. V dropped 0 bases and J dropped 12 bases, with 15 bases sitting between them. There are 14 residues in the CDR3. The CDR3: CASSQDWKRLGQFF. The CDR3 DNA reads as TGCGCCAGCAGCCAAGATTGGAAGAGACTCGGGCAGTTCTTC.

The V gene is TRBV30, the J gene TRBJ2-4; D is unresolved. Per germline, CDR1 GTSNPN and CDR2 SVGIG (reference sequence). The CDR3 is 11 residues long. V lost 6 bases and J lost 6, with 9 bases in between. As DNA, the CDR3 is TGTGCCTGCCGGGCCCTAAACATTCAGTACTTC. Translated, it gives CACRALNIQYF.

The rearrangement links TRBV5-1 to TRBJ2-5; 7 bases are shared with TRBD1. The junction had 3 bases not matched to a gene; V was cut back by 4 bases and J by 0 bases. The CDR3 extends over 14 amino acids. CDR1 and CDR2 (germline): SGHRS, YFSETQ. CDR3 in amino acids: CASSVQGNQETQYF. CDR3 nucleotides: TGCGCCAGCAGCGTACAGGGGAACCAAGAGACCCAGTACTTC.

The rearrangement links TRBV11-1 to TRBJ1-3; weak D call: TRBD1 (6 bases). Deletions cut 5 bases from V and 0 bases from J, with 14 bases between. Germline CDR1 and CDR2: SGHAT and FQDESV (reference sequence). The CDR3 extends over 16 amino acids. The CDR3 DNA sequence: TGTGCCAGCAGCGGACAGTACTCGAGCTCTGGAAACACCATATATTTT. Encoded protein: CASSGQYSSSGNTIYF.

The count of this clone is one. The J gene is TRBJ2-3, the V gene TRBV7-9; 8 bases are shared with TRBD2. V shed 2 bases and J 3 bases; nucleotides not matched to a gene: 4. CDR3 size: 15 residues. The germline V gene has CDR1 SEHNR and CDR2 FQNEAQ (reference sequence). The CDR3: CASSLNSGTTDTQYF. In nucleotides, the CDR3 is TGTGCCAGCAGCTTAAATAGCGGGACAACAGATACGCAGTATTTT. Combining the CDR3 with reference TRBV7-9 and TRBJ2-3 gives the whole variable domain DTGVSQNPRHKITKRGQNVTFRCDPISEHNRLYWYRQTLGQGPEFLTYFQNEAQLEKSRLLSDRFSAERPKGSFSTLEIQRTEQGDSAMYLCASSLNSGTTDTQYFGPGTRLTVL.

This chain's CDR3 is CASSPPTDTQYF. As DNA, the CDR3 is TGTGCCAGCAGTCCACCCACAGATACGCAGTATTTT. The genes are TRBV27 and TRBJ2-3; no clear D gene. Deletions cut 5 bases from V and 2 bases from J, with 5 bases between. CDR3 length equals 12 residues. Germline-derived CDR1 and CDR2 are MNHEY and SMNVEV (reference sequence).

About this clone: Other nucleotide sequences in the sample specify the same CDR3. This sequence joins TRBV18 and TRBJ2-6; D remains ambiguous. V lost 6 bases, J lost 0 bases, and 6 bases lay in between. CDR1 and CDR2 (germline): KGHSH, LQKENI. The CDR3 length is 14 residues. The CDR3 sequence: CASSSSSGANVLTF. The CDR3 DNA sequence: TGTGCCAGCTCTTCCAGCTCTGGGGCCAACGTCCTGACTTTC. Full variable domain (missing parts from reference TRBV18 and TRBJ2-6): NAGVMQNPRHLVRRRGQEARLRCSPMKGHSHVYWYRQLPEEGLKFMVYLQKENIIDESGMPKERFSAEFPKEGPSILRIQQVVRGDSAAYFCASSSSSGANVLTFGAGSRLTVL.

The chain couples TRBV29-1 to TRBJ2-1; D is possibly TRBD2 (5 bases). This CDR3 comprises 11 residues. V lost 4 bases and J 10 bases, leaving 11 bases between the germline ends. Germline V gene data show CDR1 as SQVTM and CDR2 as ANQGSEA. CDR3 nucleotides: TGCAGCGTTGCTACGGGATACGAGCAGTTCTTC. Protein product: CSVATGYEQFF.

Of note for this clone: This specimen includes other DNA sequences encoding the same CDR3. The chain carries TRBV7-9 and TRBJ1-3; TRBD1 matches 7 bases. The CDR3 loop spans 15 amino acids. Germline V CDR1 and CDR2: SEHNR, FQNEAQ (reference sequence). Trimming at V came to 1 base and at J to 0 bases, leaving 0 bases not matched to a gene. In DNA, the CDR3 is TGTGCCAGCAGCTTAGACAGGGGCTCTGGAAACACCATATATTTT. This gives the protein CASSLDRGSGNTIYF.

The chain joins TRBV7-9 to TRBJ2-7; D is ambiguous. V shed 7 bases and J shed 6 bases, with 19 bases lying between them. The CDR3 has 14 residues. In germline, CDR1 is SEHNR, CDR2 FQNEAQ (reference sequence). The chain's CDR3 is CASTPLGSLSEQYF. Here the CDR3 DNA reads TGTGCCAGCACCCCCTTGGGGTCCCTCTCCGAGCAGTACTTC.